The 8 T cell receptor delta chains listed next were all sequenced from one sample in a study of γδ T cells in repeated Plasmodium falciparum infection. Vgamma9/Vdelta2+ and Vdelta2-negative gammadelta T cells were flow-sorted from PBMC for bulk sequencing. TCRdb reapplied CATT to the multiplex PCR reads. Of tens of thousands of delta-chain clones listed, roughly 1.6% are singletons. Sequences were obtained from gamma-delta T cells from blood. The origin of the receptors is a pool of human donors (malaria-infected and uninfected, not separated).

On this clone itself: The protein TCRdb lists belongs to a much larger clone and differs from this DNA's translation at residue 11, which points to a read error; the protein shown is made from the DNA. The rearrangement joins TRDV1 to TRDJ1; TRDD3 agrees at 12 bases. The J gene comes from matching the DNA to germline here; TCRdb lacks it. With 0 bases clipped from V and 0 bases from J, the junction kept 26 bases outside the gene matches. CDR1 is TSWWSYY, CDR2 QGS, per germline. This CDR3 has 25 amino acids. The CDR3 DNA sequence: TGTGCTCTTGGGGAACTTTCCTCCGGTCGTCTAACTCTGGGGGATACGCTCCTGTACACCGATAAACTCATCTTT. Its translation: CALGELSSGRLTLGDTLLYTDKLIF.

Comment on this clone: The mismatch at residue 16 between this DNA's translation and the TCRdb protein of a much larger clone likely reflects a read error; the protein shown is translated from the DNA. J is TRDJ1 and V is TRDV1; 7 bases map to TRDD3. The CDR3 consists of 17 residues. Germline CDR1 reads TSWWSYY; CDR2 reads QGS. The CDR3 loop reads CALGALPWGSYTDKLTF. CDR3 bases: TGTGCTCTTGGGGCTCTCCCCTGGGGGTCGTACACCGATAAACTCACCTTT.

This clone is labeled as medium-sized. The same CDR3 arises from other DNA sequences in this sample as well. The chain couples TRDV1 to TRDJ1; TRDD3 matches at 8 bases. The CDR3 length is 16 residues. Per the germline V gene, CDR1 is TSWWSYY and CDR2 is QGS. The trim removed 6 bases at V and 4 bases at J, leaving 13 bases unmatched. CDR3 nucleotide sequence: TGTGCTCTTGGTAGGGCTACTCTGGGGGACAACGATAAACTCATCTTT. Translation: CALGRATLGDNDKLIF.

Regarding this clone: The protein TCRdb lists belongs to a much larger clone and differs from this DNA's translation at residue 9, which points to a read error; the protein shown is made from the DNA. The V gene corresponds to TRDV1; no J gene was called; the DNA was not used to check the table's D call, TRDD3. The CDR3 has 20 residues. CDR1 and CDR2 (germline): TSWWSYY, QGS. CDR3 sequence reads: CALGSLLRILGVPEADKLIF. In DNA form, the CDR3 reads TGTGCTCTTGGATCCCTCCTACGGATACTGGGGGTCCCTGAGGCCGATAAACTGATCTTT.

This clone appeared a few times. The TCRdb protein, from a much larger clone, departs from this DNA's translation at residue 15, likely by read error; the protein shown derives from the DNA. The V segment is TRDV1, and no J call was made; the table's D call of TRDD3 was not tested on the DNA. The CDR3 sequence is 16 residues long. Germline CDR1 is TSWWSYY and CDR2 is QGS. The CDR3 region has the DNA TGTGCTCTTGGGGACCCATACTGGGGCTACACCGATAAACTCACCTTT. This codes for CALGDPYWGYTDKLTF.

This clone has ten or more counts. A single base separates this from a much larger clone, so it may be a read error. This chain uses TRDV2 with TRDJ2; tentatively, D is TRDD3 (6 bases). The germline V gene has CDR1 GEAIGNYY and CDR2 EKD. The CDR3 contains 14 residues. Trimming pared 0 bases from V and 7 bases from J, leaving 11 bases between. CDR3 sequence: CACDTITGIAQLFF. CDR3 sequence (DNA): TGTGCCTGTGACACCATTACTGGGATAGCACAACTCTTCTTT.

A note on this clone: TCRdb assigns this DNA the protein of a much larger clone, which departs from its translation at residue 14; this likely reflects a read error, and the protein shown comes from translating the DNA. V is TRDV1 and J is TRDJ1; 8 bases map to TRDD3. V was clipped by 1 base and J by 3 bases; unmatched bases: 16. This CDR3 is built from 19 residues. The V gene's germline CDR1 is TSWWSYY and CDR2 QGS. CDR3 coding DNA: TGTGCTCTTGGGGAACCAGCCTTCCCACCTTACTGGGGGGCCGATAAACTCATCTTT. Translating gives CALGEPAFPPYWGADKLIF.

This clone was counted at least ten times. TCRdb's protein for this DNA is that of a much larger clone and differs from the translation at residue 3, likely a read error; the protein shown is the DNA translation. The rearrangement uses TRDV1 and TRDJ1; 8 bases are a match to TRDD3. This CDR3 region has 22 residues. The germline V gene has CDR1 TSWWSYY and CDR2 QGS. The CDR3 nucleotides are TGTGCTATTGGGGAAGGTGTTACCCGGGGCCGACTGGGGGCTCCGTACACCGATAAACTCATCTTT. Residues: CAIGEGVTRGRLGAPYTDKLIF.